The present entry profiles one TCR beta chain with its context. Its antigen is still unknown. No much larger clonotype is one base removed from it; base qualities were not supplied. Looking up the germline V gene (reference sequence) yields CDR1 LGHDT and CDR2 YNNKEL. V gives up 4 bases and J gives up 11 bases, and the segment between their germline ends measures 13 bases. From the cysteine through the phenylalanine, the CDR3 covers 12 amino acids. The CDR3 DNA has 36 bases and is translated from base 1. Participants in the prospective study were enrolled through a virtual design, were aged roughly 18 to 95 years, and lived in about two dozen United States geographic areas. In the prospective study, participants were assigned to cohorts based on the clinical history participants reported in a screening survey and a study questionnaire. Each participant in the prospective study had whole blood, serum and a nasopharyngeal or oropharyngeal swab collected by mobile phlebotomists. Additional blood draws and questionnaires over an approximately two-month period could optionally be provided by prospective study participants. Prospective study blood samples were shipped either frozen or at room temperature before DNA extraction.

The data belong to a study of blood T cell repertoires in COVID-19 (dated by TCRdb to the early 2020s). For context, the study as a whole: ImmuneRACE Cohort 3 recovered participants were defined by two consecutive negative NP/OP PCR tests, healthcare professional clearance, or symptom resolution. Samples were obtained from the ongoing ImmuneRACE study (first 160 participants) and from about 1,300 subjects provided by 6 global collaborators. Nearly every sample came with metadata listing a de-identified subject ID, COVID-19 status, age in years and sex. HLA class I and class II types, where available, came from metadata supplied by the sample provider rather than from assay-based typing. The material from the prospective study consisted of cDNA or gDNA derived from T cells, B-cell-depleted T cells, or PBMCs. Collaborator samples came from the United States, Italy and Spain and covered acute and convalescent phases of COVID-19. The repertoires were made available in a free public database intended to serve as a resource for research on the immune response to SARS-CoV-2. Subjects who had been exposed to COVID-19, were actively infected with it, or had recovered from it provided the deeply sampled blood TCRbeta repertoires that made up the dataset. General study outcomes and caveats: Clinical and demographic metadata were provided uncurated, with the amount varying by source and participant.

The immunoSEQ Assay, a bias-controlled multiplex PCR, was used to amplify TCRbeta CDR3 regions from genomic DNA. Processing in the source paper ran as follows. Nucleated cell counts per sample were estimated from amplification of reference gene primers within the assay. To quantify the absolute abundance of each unique TCRbeta CDR3 rearrangement, sequence reads were collapsed and filtered. Productive Simpson clonality was computed per sample as the square root of Simpson's diversity index over productive rearrangements. Drawn from immuneACCESS, this table holds only the in-frame rearrangements with V and J called that TCRdb kept. Clones are partly lost; checked studies trace under half to an unresolved V gene and leave the rest unexplained. Clonal size and the V and J genes are those of that table, whereas D and trimming came from the DNA. Within this sample are 250,000 to 300,000 clones, with around 90% of them counted one time only. Jointly, the top ten make up approximately 2% of the sample.

This receptor was identified in a woman aged 55-70 years in a cohort exposed to, infected with or recovered from COVID-19 (not recorded which). The chain employs TRBV3-1 (or the pseudogene TRBV3-2) and TRBJ2-3, with TRBD2 tentatively as D gene (6 bases match). The sample was PBMCs or T cells enriched from blood (not recorded which). Read as DNA, the sequence is TGTGCCAGCAGCCTGCCGGGACTTCGGCAGTATTTT. The translation is CASSLPGLRQYF.